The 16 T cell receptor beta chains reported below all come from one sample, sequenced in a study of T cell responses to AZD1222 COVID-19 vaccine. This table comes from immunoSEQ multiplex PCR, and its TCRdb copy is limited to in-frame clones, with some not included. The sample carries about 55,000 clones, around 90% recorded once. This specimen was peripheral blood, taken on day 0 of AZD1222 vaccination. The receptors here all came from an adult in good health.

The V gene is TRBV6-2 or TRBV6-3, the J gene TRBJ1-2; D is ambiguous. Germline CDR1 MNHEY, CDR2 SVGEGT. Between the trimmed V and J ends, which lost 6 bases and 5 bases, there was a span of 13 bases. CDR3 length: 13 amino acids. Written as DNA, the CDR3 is TGTGCCAGCAGCGAATCCAGCCCTTATGGCTACACCTTC. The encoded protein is CASSESSPYGYTF.

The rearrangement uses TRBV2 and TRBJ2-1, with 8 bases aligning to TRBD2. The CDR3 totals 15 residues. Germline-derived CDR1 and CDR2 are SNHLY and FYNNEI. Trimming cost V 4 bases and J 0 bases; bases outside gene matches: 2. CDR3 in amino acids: CASSGGTSSYNEQFF. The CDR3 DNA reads TGTGCCAGCAGTGGAGGGACTAGCTCCTACAATGAGCAGTTCTTC.

The CDR3 loop is CASSHDPGQASYEQYF. The CDR3 DNA follows: TGTGCCAGCAGCCACGACCCGGGACAGGCATCCTACGAGCAGTACTTC. This chain connects TRBV5-4 to TRBJ2-7, with TRBD1 matching over 8 bases. The CDR3 contains 16 residues. Germline V gene lookup returns CDR1 SGHNT and CDR2 YYREEE (reference sequence). Trimming at V came to 4 bases and at J to 1 base, leaving 10 bases not matched to a gene.

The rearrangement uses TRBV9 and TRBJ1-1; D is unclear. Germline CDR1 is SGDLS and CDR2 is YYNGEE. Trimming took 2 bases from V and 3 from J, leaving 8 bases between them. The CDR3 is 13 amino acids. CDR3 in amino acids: CASSVRLDTEAFF. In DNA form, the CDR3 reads TGTGCCAGCAGCGTGCGACTGGACACTGAAGCTTTCTTT.

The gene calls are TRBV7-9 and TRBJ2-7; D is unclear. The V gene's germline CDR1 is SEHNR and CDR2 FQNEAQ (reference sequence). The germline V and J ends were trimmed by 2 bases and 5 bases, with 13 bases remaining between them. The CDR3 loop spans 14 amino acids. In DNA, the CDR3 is TGTGCCAGCAGCTTATATAGGTCCACCGACGAGCAGTACTTC. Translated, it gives CASSLYRSTDEQYF.

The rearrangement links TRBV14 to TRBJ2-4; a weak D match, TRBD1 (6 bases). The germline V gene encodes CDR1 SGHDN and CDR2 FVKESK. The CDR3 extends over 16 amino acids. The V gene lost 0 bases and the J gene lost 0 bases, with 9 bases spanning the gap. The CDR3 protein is CASSQDWGLAKNIQYF. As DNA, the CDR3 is TGTGCCAGCAGCCAAGATTGGGGGCTAGCCAAAAACATTCAGTACTTC.

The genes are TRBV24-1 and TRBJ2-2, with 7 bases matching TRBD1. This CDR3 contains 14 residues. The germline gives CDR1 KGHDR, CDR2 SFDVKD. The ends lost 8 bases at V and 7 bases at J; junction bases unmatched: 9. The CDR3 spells CATTSGQVNGELFF. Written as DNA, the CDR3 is TGTGCCACCACCTCTGGACAGGTTAACGGGGAGCTGTTTTTT.

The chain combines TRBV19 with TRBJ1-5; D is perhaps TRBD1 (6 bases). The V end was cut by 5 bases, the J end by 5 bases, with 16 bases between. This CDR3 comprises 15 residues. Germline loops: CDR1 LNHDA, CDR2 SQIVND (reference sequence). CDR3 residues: CASSQVGQNYQPQHF. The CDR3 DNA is TGTGCCAGTAGTCAAGTCGGACAGAACTATCAGCCCCAGCATTTT.

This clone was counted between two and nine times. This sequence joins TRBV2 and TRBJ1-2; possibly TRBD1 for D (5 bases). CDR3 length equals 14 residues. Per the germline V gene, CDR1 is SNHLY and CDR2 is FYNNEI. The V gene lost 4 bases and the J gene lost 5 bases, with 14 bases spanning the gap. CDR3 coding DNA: TGTGCCAGCAGTGTTTACTCGGGGGTATATGGCTACACCTTC. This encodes CASSVYSGVYGYTF.

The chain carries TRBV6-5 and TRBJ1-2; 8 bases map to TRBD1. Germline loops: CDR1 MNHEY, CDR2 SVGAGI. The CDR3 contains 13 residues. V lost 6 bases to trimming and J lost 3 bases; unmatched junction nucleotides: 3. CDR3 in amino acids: CASRATGDYGYTF. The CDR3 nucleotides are TGTGCCAGCAGGGCGACAGGGGACTATGGCTACACCTTC.

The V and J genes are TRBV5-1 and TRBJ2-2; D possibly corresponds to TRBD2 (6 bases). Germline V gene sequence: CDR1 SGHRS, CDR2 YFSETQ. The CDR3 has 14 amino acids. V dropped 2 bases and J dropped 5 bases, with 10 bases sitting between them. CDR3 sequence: CASSFAEGTGELFF. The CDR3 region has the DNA TGCGCCAGCAGCTTTGCGGAGGGAACCGGGGAGCTGTTTTTT.

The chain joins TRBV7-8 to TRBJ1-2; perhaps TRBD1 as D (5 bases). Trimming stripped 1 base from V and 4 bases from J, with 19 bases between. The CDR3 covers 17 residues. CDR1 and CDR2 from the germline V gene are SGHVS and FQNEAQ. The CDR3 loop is CASSLGGRGGAAYGYTF. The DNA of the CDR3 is TGTGCCAGCAGCTTAGGTGGCCGGGGAGGGGCCGCCTATGGCTACACCTTC.

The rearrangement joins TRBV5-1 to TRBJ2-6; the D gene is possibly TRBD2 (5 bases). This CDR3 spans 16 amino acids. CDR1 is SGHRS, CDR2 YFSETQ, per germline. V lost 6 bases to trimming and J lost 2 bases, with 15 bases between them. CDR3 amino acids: CASKEGGGAGANVLTF. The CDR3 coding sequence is TGCGCCAGCAAAGAGGGTGGAGGTGCTGGGGCCAACGTCCTGACTTTC.

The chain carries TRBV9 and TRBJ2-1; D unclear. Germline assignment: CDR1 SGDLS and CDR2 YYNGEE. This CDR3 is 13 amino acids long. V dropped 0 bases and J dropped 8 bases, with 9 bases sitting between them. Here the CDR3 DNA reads TGTGCCAGCAGCGTAGTCCCTGGGTATGAGCAGTTCTTC. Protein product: CASSVVPGYEQFF. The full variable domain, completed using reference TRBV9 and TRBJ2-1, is DSGVTQTPKHLITATGQRVTLRCSPRSGDLSVYWYQQSLDQGLQFLIQYYNGEERAKGNILERFSAQQFPDLHSELNLSSLELGDSALYFCASSVVPGYEQFFGPGTRLTVL.

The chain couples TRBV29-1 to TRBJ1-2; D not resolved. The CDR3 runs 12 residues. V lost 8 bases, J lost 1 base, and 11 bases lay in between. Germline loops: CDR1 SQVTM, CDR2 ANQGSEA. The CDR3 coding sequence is TGCAGCTCTATGAGGGATAACTATGGCTACACCTTC. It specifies CSSMRDNYGYTF. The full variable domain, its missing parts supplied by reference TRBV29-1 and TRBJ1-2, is SAVISQKPSRDICQRGTSLTIQCQVDSQVTMMFWYRQQPGQSLTLIATANQGSEATYESGFVIDKFPISRPNLTFSTLTVSNMSPEDSSIYLCSSMRDNYGYTFGSGTRLTVV.

CDR3 in amino acids: CASSGDSPTGELFF. CDR3 in DNA: TGCGCCAGCAGCGGGGACTCCCCCACCGGGGAGCTGTTTTTT. The chain carries TRBV5-1 and TRBJ2-2; D might be TRBD2 (6 bases). CDR3 length: 14 amino acids. The germline V gene encodes CDR1 SGHRS and CDR2 YFSETQ. The germline V and J ends were trimmed by 4 bases and 4 bases, with 11 bases remaining between them.